What follows are 17 T cell receptor beta chains derived from one specimen sequenced in a study of T cells in Graves' hyperthyroidism and ophthalmopathy (dated by TCRdb to 2018 to 2020). Library construction relied on multiplex PCR. These reads were obtained on an Illumina HiSeq 2000. TCR beta CDR3 regions were amplified from RNA transcripts. The TCR CDR3 was subjected to a first round of RT-PCR using the HTBI primer set and the Qiagen OneStep RT-PCR kit. TCRdb cleaned the public reads at Q25 with fastp, built clones with MiXCR and kept in-frame beta chains. For every CDR3 protein sequence, its rows merge into one entry that carries the most common genes and DNA. The sample data list about 620,000 distinct CDR3 sequences, and around 15% of these were observed just once. Clones ranked in the top ten supply approximately 3.8% of the sample. Material for sequencing was blood. The source of these receptors is a woman younger than 45 with Graves' hyperthyroidism.

Notes on this clonotype: A junction boundary mismatches the germline segment, possibly from a read error. The chain carries TRBV11-2 and TRBJ1-1, with 7 bases aligning to TRBD1. The CDR3 spans 15 residues. Germline V gene lookup returns CDR1 SGHAT and CDR2 FQNNGV. The CDR3 DNA reads as TGTGCCAGCAGCTACCAGAGACAGGGATACACTGAAGCTTCCTTT. Protein: CASSYQRQGYTEASF.

At least ten counts were recorded for this clonotype. This rearrangement joins TRBV27 to TRBJ2-2, with unresolved D. Germline V gene lookup returns CDR1 MNHEY and CDR2 SMNVEV (reference sequence). V was cut by 3 bases and J by 6 bases, with 8 bases left in between. This CDR3 contains 13 residues. The CDR3 spells CASSLPTAGELFF. For the CDR3, the DNA is TGTGCCAGCAGTTTGCCCACGGCCGGGGAGCTGTTTTTT.

This clonotype was detected ten times or more. V and J are TRBV24-1 and TRBJ1-1; a weak D match, TRBD1 (6 bases). The germline V and J ends were trimmed by 7 bases and 5 bases, with 13 bases remaining between them. This CDR3 has 13 residues. Germline-derived CDR1 and CDR2 are KGHDR and SFDVKD. The CDR3 coding sequence is TGTGCCACCAGACGGAGGGGGGAAACTGAAGCTTTCTTT. Its protein is CATRRRGETEAFF.

V gene TRBV20-1 combines with J gene TRBJ1-2, with D unclear. Trimming stripped 6 bases from V and 8 bases from J, with 16 bases between. Germline assignment: CDR1 DFQATT and CDR2 SNEGSKA (reference sequence). This CDR3 region has 12 residues. CDR3 nucleotide sequence: TGCAGTGCGGAGAGGGTAGGCTCCGGCTACACCTTC. As protein: CSAERVGSGYTF.

This clonotype was picked up a small number of times. The CDR3 DNA reads as TGCGCCAGCAGCTTTCATGGGACTGAAGCTTTCTTT. Its protein is CASSFHGTEAFF. The chain couples TRBV5-1 to TRBJ1-1; D gene unclear. V lost 2 bases and J 5 bases, leaving 7 bases between the germline ends. The germline gives CDR1 SGHRS, CDR2 YFSETQ. The CDR3 is 12 amino acids.

This clonotype was counted ten times or more. The V call is TRBV6-1, the J call TRBJ2-3; a possible D gene is TRBD2 (7 bases). Germline V gene sequence: CDR1 MNHNS, CDR2 SASEGT. The CDR3 runs to 17 residues. Trimming stripped 5 bases from V and 2 bases from J, with 20 bases between. CDR3 sequence reads: CASSPSGGGAHTDTQYF. CDR3 bases: TGTGCCAGCAGTCCCTCAGGCGGGGGCGCGCACACAGATACGCAGTATTTT.

Worth noting for this clonotype: The junction departs from the called germline gene at one end, perhaps through a read error. The V and J genes are TRBV20-1 and TRBJ2-7, with 15 bases fitting TRBD2. From germline, CDR1 is DFQATT and CDR2 SNEGSKA (reference sequence). The CDR3 covers 17 residues. The CDR3 loop is CSATRTSGRASVHEHYF. The CDR3 DNA is TGCAGTGCAACCAGGACTAGCGGGAGGGCCTCGGTACACGAGCACTACTTC.

Ten or more counts support this clonotype. The V call is TRBV14, the J call TRBJ2-1; 7 nucleotides align to TRBD2. V dropped 5 bases and J dropped 9; count of bases not matched to a gene: 7. CDR3 length: 13 amino acids. Looked up from germline, CDR1 is SGHDN and CDR2 is FVKESK. CDR3 residues: CASSSQAGREQFF. CDR3 coding DNA: TGTGCCAGCAGCTCACAAGCGGGGCGTGAGCAGTTCTTC.

Written as DNA, the CDR3 is TGTGCCAGCAGTTTAGGGCCGGAGCAGCCCCAGCATTTT. It yields the protein CASSLGPEQPQHF. The chain employs TRBV27 and TRBJ1-5; D is undetermined. CDR1 is MNHEY and CDR2 is SMNVEV in the germline V gene (reference sequence). The CDR3 has 13 residues. V lost 2 bases to trimming and J lost 7 bases, with 9 bases between them.

The chain employs TRBV20-1 and TRBJ2-1, with TRBD2 matching over 9 bases. After removal of 6 bases from V and 0 bases from J, the junction contained 6 bases not matched to a gene. The CDR3 sequence is 15 residues long. CDR1 is DFQATT, CDR2 SNEGSKA, per germline (reference sequence). DNA of the CDR3: TGCAGTGCCCAGCTAGCGGGGAGCTCCTACAATGAGCAGTTCTTC. It specifies CSAQLAGSSYNEQFF.

This clonotype has at least ten counts. The V call is TRBV28, the J call TRBJ2-1; 7 positions match TRBD2. J lost 9 bases, V lost 1 base, and 9 bases had no gene match. Germline CDR1 MDHEN, CDR2 SYDVKM. The CDR3 totals 15 residues. CDR3 DNA: TGTGCCAGCAGTTTATTTCCTAGCGGATGGGGTGAGCAGTTCTTC. This translates into CASSLFPSGWGEQFF. Full variable domain (remainder filled in from reference TRBV28 and TRBJ2-1): DVKVTQSSRYLVKRTGEKVFLECVQDMDHENMFWYRQDPGLGLRLIYFSYDVKMKEKGDIPEGYSVSREKKERFSLILESASTNQTSMYLCASSLFPSGWGEQFFGPGTRLTVL.

This clonotype was counted a few times. The V call is TRBV9, the J call TRBJ2-1; D not resolved. Trimming shortened V by 1 base and J by 0 bases, and 8 bases separated the two germline ends. The germline CDR1 and CDR2 sequences are SGDLS and YYNGEE. This CDR3 has 15 amino acids. The CDR3 loop is CASSVFESSYNEQFF. The DNA for the CDR3 is TGTGCCAGCAGCGTATTCGAAAGCTCCTACAATGAGCAGTTCTTC. Filled out from reference TRBV9 and TRBJ2-1, the complete variable domain reads DSGVTQTPKHLITATGQRVTLRCSPRSGDLSVYWYQQSLDQGLQFLIQYYNGEERAKGNILERFSAQQFPDLHSELNLSSLELGDSALYFCASSVFESSYNEQFFGPGTRLTVL.

The rearrangement uses TRBV28 and TRBJ1-4, with unresolved D. Per germline, CDR1 MDHEN and CDR2 SYDVKM. There are 15 residues in the CDR3. Between the trimmed V and J ends, which lost 6 bases and 5 bases, there was a span of 16 bases. CDR3 protein: CASRTFRLSNEKLFF. The CDR3 DNA follows: TGTGCCAGCAGGACCTTTAGGTTGAGCAATGAAAAACTGTTTTTT.

This chain joins TRBV19 and TRBJ2-3; D might be TRBD2 (6 bases). Germline V CDR1 and CDR2: LNHDA, SQIVND (reference sequence). V was cut by 2 bases and J by 0 bases, with 9 bases left in between. This CDR3 comprises 15 residues. The CDR3 region is CASSILAISTDTQYF. CDR3 DNA: TGTGCCAGTAGTATACTAGCGATCAGCACAGATACGCAGTATTTT.

This clonotype has at least ten counts. The chain joins TRBV28 to TRBJ1-5; TRBD1 matches at 7 bases. The germline gives CDR1 MDHEN, CDR2 SYDVKM. The J segment lost 4 bases and the V segment lost 2 bases, leaving 5 bases of the junction unmatched. The CDR3 totals 15 residues. The CDR3 spells CASSLRAGGNQPQHF. CDR3 in DNA: TGTGCCAGCAGTTTAAGAGCAGGGGGAAATCAGCCCCAGCATTTT.

This clonotype has only a few counts. The chain couples TRBV18 to TRBJ1-5; 9 nucleotides agree with TRBD1. The CDR3 sequence is 15 residues long. J was trimmed by 7 bases and V by 3 bases; bases with no gene match: 7. Looked up from germline, CDR1 is KGHSH and CDR2 is LQKENI. The CDR3 nucleotides are TGTGCCAGCTCACCCAACAGGGGGCAGGGGCAGCCCCAGCATTTT. Its translation is CASSPNRGQGQPQHF. The variable domain in full, completed from reference TRBV18 and TRBJ1-5, reads NAGVMQNPRHLVRRRGQEARLRCSPMKGHSHVYWYRQLPEEGLKFMVYLQKENIIDESGMPKERFSAEFPKEGPSILRIQQVVRGDSAAYFCASSPNRGQGQPQHFGDGTRLSIL.

This clonotype was found many times. The rearrangement joins TRBV13 to TRBJ1-1, with a weak D call TRBD1 (5 bases). The germline CDR1 and CDR2 sequences are PRHDT and FYEKMQ (reference sequence). V was trimmed by 2 bases and J by 4 bases, leaving 8 bases between them. This CDR3 is built from 13 residues. The CDR3 region is CASSLRDGTEAFF. The CDR3 bases are TGTGCCAGCAGCTTAAGGGACGGCACTGAAGCTTTCTTT.